The 31 T cell receptor beta chains listed next were all sequenced from one sample in a study of CXCR3-negative and CXCR3-positive naive CD8 T cells. The antigens of these receptors remain unknown. Findings and limits, study-wide: Compared with CXCR3-negative naive cells, CXCR3-positive naive cells showed more hydrophobic TRB CDR3s.

TRB cDNA was prepared as libraries by UMI-labeled 5' RACE. TCRdb reprocessed the 5' RACE reads; each CDR3 protein has one entry and no DNA is given. This table holds over 4,000 distinct CDR3 sequences. Sequencing was done on a sample of naive CXCR3+ CD8+ T cells from blood. Regarding subset: CD45RO-CCR7+CD27+CD95- naive CD8+ T cells expressing CXCR3 (TNR3+). All receptors derive from a human donor in good health. Some clones in this sample may be carry-over from other donors' samples.

This clonotype is deemed medium-sized by its frequency. V is TRBV20-1 and J is TRBJ2-7. Germline V gene sequence: CDR1 DFQATT, CDR2 SNEGSKA (reference sequence). The CDR3 runs 11 residues. The CDR3: CSARDNNEQYF.

This chain connects TRBV11-2 to TRBJ2-3; the D call from TCRdb, TRBD2, cannot be confirmed without DNA. The V gene's germline CDR1 is SGHAT and CDR2 FQNNGV. The CDR3 sequence is 16 residues long. CDR3: CASSSTLAERTDTQYF.

The chain couples TRBV10-3 to TRBJ2-1; TCRdb indicates TRBD2, and absent DNA this call remains unverified. CDR1 and CDR2 (germline): ENHRY, SYGVKD. This CDR3 contains 16 residues. The CDR3 spells CAIRGTSGSSYNEQFF.

In terms of frequency, this clonotype is medium-sized. This chain joins TRBV4-3 and TRBJ2-1; the D call from TCRdb, TRBD2, cannot be confirmed without DNA. Germline-derived CDR1 and CDR2 are LGHNA and YSLEER. The CDR3 sequence is 17 residues long. CDR3 in amino acids: CASSPDRLAGAYNEQFF.

The rearrangement uses TRBV7-6 and TRBJ1-1; the TCRdb call, TRBD1, lacks DNA for checking. CDR1 and CDR2 from the germline V gene are SGHVS and FNYEAQ. This CDR3 region has 15 residues. The CDR3 loop reads CASSLTTGGNTEAFF.

This rearrangement joins TRBV2 to TRBJ2-1; the TRBD2 assignment by TCRdb is unverifiable without DNA. The germline V gene encodes CDR1 SNHLY and CDR2 FYNNEI. This CDR3 contains 18 residues. CDR3 in amino acids: CASRTSLAGGSSYNEQFF.

This clonotype is deemed medium-sized by its frequency. The rearrangement joins TRBV7-2 to TRBJ2-5; with no DNA, the TCRdb D assignment of TRBD1 cannot be verified. Germline loops: CDR1 SGHTA, CDR2 FQGNSA. This CDR3 comprises 17 residues. This CDR3 is CASTPFESGYLQETQYF.

By frequency, this clonotype is medium-sized (0.01 to 0.1%). CDR3 amino acids: CASSLLTSRSYNEQFF. V and J are TRBV7-9 and TRBJ2-1. CDR3 length: 16 amino acids. The germline gives CDR1 SEHNR, CDR2 FQNEAQ (reference sequence). Looking up the rest from reference TRBV7-9 and TRBJ2-1 gives the full variable domain: DTGVSQNPRHKITKRGQNVTFRCDPISEHNRLYWYRQTLGQGPEFLTYFQNEAQLEKSRLLSDRFSAERPKGSFSTLEIQRTEQGDSAMYLCASSLLTSRSYNEQFFGPGTRLTVL.

This chain connects TRBV11-2 to TRBJ2-7; TCRdb calls TRBD2, which cannot be checked without DNA. CDR3 size: 18 residues. CDR1 SGHAT and CDR2 FQNNGV come from the germline V gene. The CDR3: CASSYGLAGADLGYEQYF.

The genes are TRBV20-1 and TRBJ2-3; as DNA is missing, the TRBD1 call by TCRdb cannot be tested. This CDR3 is built from 18 residues. Germline-derived CDR1 and CDR2 are DFQATT and SNEGSKA (reference sequence). CDR3 protein: CSARTGWGMRGRTDTQYF.

The chain employs TRBV28 and TRBJ2-3. Per the germline V gene, CDR1 is MDHEN and CDR2 is SYDVKM. The CDR3 loop spans 14 amino acids. CDR3 sequence: CASSLAEATDTQYF. Filled out from reference TRBV28 and TRBJ2-3, the complete variable domain reads DVKVTQSSRYLVKRTGEKVFLECVQDMDHENMFWYRQDPGLGLRLIYFSYDVKMKEKGDIPEGYSVSREKKERFSLILESASTNQTSMYLCASSLAEATDTQYFGPGTRLTVL.

Measured by frequency, this clonotype is medium-sized (0.01 to 0.1%). The chain is built from TRBV2 and TRBJ2-5; checking the TCRdb D call of TRBD2 is not possible without DNA. Looked up from germline, CDR1 is SNHLY and CDR2 is FYNNEI. The CDR3 consists of 16 residues. CDR3: CATFGTSGSPGETQYF.

This clonotype registers medium-sized by frequency. V usage is TRBV29-1 and J usage is TRBJ1-5. In germline, CDR1 is SQVTM, CDR2 ANQGSEA. The CDR3 runs to 13 residues. CDR3 loop: CSVAEGLNQPQHF.

The rearrangement uses TRBV7-6 and TRBJ2-3; lacking DNA, the TRBD2 call made by TCRdb goes unchecked. The CDR3 has 18 amino acids. Germline V gives CDR1 SGHVS, CDR2 FNYEAQ. The CDR3 protein is CASSLATAAGAQVDTQYF.

This clonotype is medium-sized by frequency. This chain links TRBV7-9 with TRBJ2-7; the D call of TRBD2 rests on TCRdb alone, since no DNA is present to check it. The CDR3 length is 13 residues. Germline CDR1 reads SEHNR; CDR2 reads FQNEAQ (reference sequence). Here the CDR3 reads CASSPAGYYEQYF.

This clonotype ranks as medium-sized in terms of frequency. The J gene is TRBJ2-1, the V gene TRBV11-2; TCRdb lists TRBD1, though no DNA is available to test this call. Germline CDR1 reads SGHAT; CDR2 reads FQNNGV. CDR3 length: 16 residues. CDR3 sequence reads: CASSRDRDGSYNEQFF. Full variable domain (missing parts from reference TRBV11-2 and TRBJ2-1): EAGVAQSPRYKIIEKRQSVAFWCNPISGHATLYWYQQILGQGPKLLIQFQNNGVVDDSQLPKDRFSAERLKGVDSTLKIQPAKLEDSAVYLCASSRDRDGSYNEQFFGPGTRLTVL.

By frequency, this clonotype registers medium-sized. The chain uses TRBV29-1 and TRBJ2-1; no DNA is available, so the TRBD1 call from TCRdb remains unchecked. CDR3 size: 13 residues. Germline CDR1 is SQVTM and CDR2 is ANQGSEA. The CDR3 spells CSVRGTGWDEQFF.

This chain uses TRBV29-1 with TRBJ2-1. The CDR3 length is 16 residues. Germline CDR1 and CDR2: SQVTM and ANQGSEA. CDR3 protein: CSVEDGVGDAYNEQFF.

This clonotype is medium-sized by frequency. CDR3 region: CASSSWTTNEKLVF. The chain carries TRBV7-9 and TRBJ1-4. The CDR3 spans 14 residues. In germline, CDR1 is SEHNR, CDR2 FQNEAQ (reference sequence).

Measured by frequency, this clonotype is medium-sized. This chain links TRBV4-3 with TRBJ2-4; the D call from TCRdb, TRBD1, cannot be confirmed without DNA. The CDR3 runs 15 residues. CDR1 LGHNA and CDR2 YSLEER come from the germline V gene. The CDR3 is CASSQDFAGRDIQYF.

Its frequency marks this clonotype as medium-sized. This chain uses TRBV5-1 with TRBJ2-2; no DNA is available, so the TRBD2 call from TCRdb remains unchecked. CDR3 length equals 14 residues. Looked up from germline, CDR1 is SGHRS and CDR2 is YFSETQ. This CDR3 is CASSSTGAAGELFF. Drawing the rest from reference TRBV5-1 and TRBJ2-2, the complete variable domain is KAGVTQTPRYLIKTRGQQVTLSCSPISGHRSVSWYQQTPGQGLQFLFEYFSETQRNKGNFPGRFSGRQFSNSRSEMNVSTLELGDSALYLCASSSTGAAGELFFGEGSRLTVL.

The rearrangement joins TRBV5-6 to TRBJ1-2; TCRdb returns TRBD1, unconfirmable since there is no DNA. Germline V gives CDR1 SGHDT, CDR2 YYEEEE. There are 14 residues in the CDR3. The CDR3: CASSSGTGSYGYTF.

This clonotype is called medium-sized based on its frequency. J is TRBJ2-1 and V is TRBV5-1. This CDR3 has 12 residues. Looked up from germline, CDR1 is SGHRS and CDR2 is YFSETQ. This CDR3 is CASSFNGNEQFF. The full variable domain, its missing parts supplied by reference TRBV5-1 and TRBJ2-1, is KAGVTQTPRYLIKTRGQQVTLSCSPISGHRSVSWYQQTPGQGLQFLFEYFSETQRNKGNFPGRFSGRQFSNSRSEMNVSTLELGDSALYLCASSFNGNEQFFGPGTRLTVL.

The chain recombines TRBV14 with TRBJ2-3. CDR1 and CDR2 from the germline V gene are SGHDN and FVKESK. This CDR3 contains 15 residues. CDR3 sequence: CASTSSNEYGDTQYF. Filled out from reference TRBV14 and TRBJ2-3, the complete variable domain reads EAGVTQFPSHSVIEKGQTVTLRCDPISGHDNLYWYRRVMGKEIKFLLHFVKESKQDESGMPNNRFLAERTGGTYSTLKVQPAELEDSGVYFCASTSSNEYGDTQYFGPGTRLTVL.

The chain joins TRBV6-6 to TRBJ2-3; as DNA is missing, the TRBD2 call by TCRdb cannot be tested. The CDR3 consists of 18 residues. Germline CDR1 MNHNY, CDR2 SVGAGI (reference sequence). The CDR3 loop is CASSDRRGLAGVTDTQYF.

The chain recombines TRBV20-1 with TRBJ1-6. Germline lookup yields CDR1 DFQATT and CDR2 SNEGSKA (reference sequence). The CDR3 consists of 14 residues. The CDR3 reads CSAKQGPYNSPLHF.

By frequency, this clonotype is medium-sized. The chain recombines TRBV29-1 with TRBJ2-3. The CDR3 is 11 amino acids. Per the germline V gene, CDR1 is SQVTM and CDR2 is ANQGSEA. CDR3 region: CSVGSSDTQYF.

This clonotype is identified as medium-sized from frequency. The V call is TRBV10-3, the J call TRBJ1-6; the D gene TCRdb calls, TRBD1, cannot be checked with no DNA. From germline, CDR1 is ENHRY and CDR2 SYGVKD. This CDR3 has 14 residues. CDR3 sequence: CAISEEGGASPLHF.

The rearrangement joins TRBV18 to TRBJ2-7; TCRdb calls TRBD2, which cannot be checked without DNA. Germline assignment: CDR1 KGHSH and CDR2 LQKENI. This CDR3 comprises 19 residues. CDR3 sequence reads: CASSRGLAGEGPLSYEQYF.

The rearrangement joins TRBV2 to TRBJ2-1; TCRdb selects TRBD1, and the lack of DNA leaves this call unchecked. Germline V gene data show CDR1 as SNHLY and CDR2 as FYNNEI. This CDR3 contains 14 residues. The CDR3 reads CASSPGALGNEQFF.

Its frequency marks this clonotype as medium-sized. This chain uses TRBV6-5 with TRBJ2-1; TCRdb designates TRBD1, a call that cannot be tested without DNA. CDR3 size: 16 residues. Germline V gives CDR1 MNHEY, CDR2 SVGAGI. The CDR3 loop is CANLHGAFPSGNEQFF.